This T cell receptor beta chain was captured by sequencing in a study of blood T cell repertoires in COVID-19. Study details: Sites across the United States, Italy and Spain contributed samples from acute and convalescent COVID-19. In each case, the material was cDNA or gDNA derived from T cells, B-cell-depleted T cells, or PBMCs.

V gave up 2 bases and J gave up 1 base, with 8 bases separating them. CDR1 LGHNA and CDR2 YSLEER come from the germline V gene. CDR3 length equals 14 residues. Methods used by the authors: Estimation of nucleated cell counts was performed using reference gene primer amplification. Data came from immunoSEQ multiplex PCR; TCRdb stores just in-frame clones and leaves some out. V, J and clone size were drawn from that table, and D and trimming were deduced from the DNA. The table shows around 88,000 clones, with more than 70% occurring only once. Sample: peripheral blood. The rearrangement joins TRBV4-3 to TRBJ1-1, with unresolved D. The source of this sequence is a woman at least 80 years old with acute or convalescent COVID-19. The CDR3 coding sequence is TGCGCCAGCAGCCAAATCCATTCGAACACTGAAGCTTTCTTT. Its protein is CASSQIHSNTEAFF.